This T cell receptor beta chain is from a study of blood T cells in healthy people across ages. Germline V gene data show CDR1 as LGHNA and CDR2 as YSLEER. The CDR3 consists of 15 residues. Trimming stripped 1 base from V and 5 bases from J, with 14 bases between. Then a second PCR, running about 6 to 12 cycles, was carried out with a sample-barcoded 5' primer and a J-beta primer mix. Each cDNA molecule carried a tag from a template-switch adaptor that contained 12 random nucleotides. From each sample, at least 2.5 million paired-end reads containing CDR3 were obtained. Each CDR3 protein is one row after TCRdb ran MiXCR on the 5' RACE reads. The sample consists of approximately 880,000 distinct CDR3 sequences, around 48% of them appearing once.

The V call is TRBV4-3, the J call TRBJ2-5; D is uncertain. This TCR came from a man aged 25-45 years in good health. What was sequenced was blood. CDR3 DNA: TGCGCCAGCAGCCAAGGGGCCAGTCGATGGGAGACCCAGTACTTC. Its translation: CASSQGASRWETQYF.